Presented here are 29 T cell receptor beta chains from one specimen sequenced in a study of T cells in Graves' hyperthyroidism and ophthalmopathy. Amplification yielded TCR beta CDR3 regions, with RNA transcripts as the source. The HTBI set primed first-round TCR CDR3 RT-PCR. TCRdb reanalysed the multiplex PCR reads using MiXCR and keeps one entry per CDR3 protein. The sample carries hundreds of thousands of distinct CDR3 sequences, about 45% recorded once. The specimen was peripheral blood or thyroid tissue (not recorded which). The receptors come from an adult man with Graves' disease, either hyperthyroidism or ophthalmopathy (not recorded which).

This clonotype was recorded many times. The chain joins TRBV7-9 to TRBJ1-4; TRBD1 aligns across 9 bases. This CDR3 is built from 14 residues. The V segment lost 4 bases and the J segment 7 bases; nucleotides outside the gene matches: 4. Germline CDR1 and CDR2: SEHNR and FQNEAQ (reference sequence). The CDR3 DNA is TGTGCCAGCAGCTCGGACAGGGGCCGTGAAAAACTGTTTTTT. Its protein is CASSSDRGREKLFF.

This clonotype was observed a single time. V usage is TRBV29-1 and J usage is TRBJ1-1, with 7 bases lining up with TRBD1. From germline, CDR1 is SQVTM and CDR2 ANQGSEA. Trimming removed 7 bases from V and 3 bases from J; junction bases left unmatched: 5. The CDR3 contains 12 residues. The CDR3 coding sequence is TGCAGCGCCGACAGGGCGCACACTGAAGCTTTCTTT. Translated: CSADRAHTEAFF.

With respect to this clonotype: This clone may be a read error of a much larger clone one base away. The chain recombines TRBV7-8 with TRBJ2-5; D is perhaps TRBD1 or TRBD2 (5 bases each). There are 16 residues in the CDR3. Germline V gene data show CDR1 as SGHVS and CDR2 as FQNEAQ. CDR3 nucleotide sequence: TGTGCCAGCAGCTTAGTGACGGGACGGCACCAAGAGACCCAGTGCTTC. Amino acids: CASSLVTGRHQETQCF. Full variable domain (rest looked up from reference TRBV7-8 and TRBJ2-5): GAGVSQSPRYKVAKRGQDVALRCDPISGHVSLFWYQQALGQGPEFLTYFQNEAQLDKSGLPSDRFFAERPEGSVSTLKIQRTQQEDSAVYLCASSLVTGRHQETQCFGPGTRLLVL.

The rearrangement links TRBV5-1 to TRBJ1-2; 7 bases match TRBD1. Germline assignment: CDR1 SGHRS and CDR2 YFSETQ. The CDR3 has 15 residues. J gave up 0 bases and V 4 bases, and 6 bases lay outside the gene matches. This CDR3 is CASSPLDRANYGYTF. The CDR3 coding sequence is TGCGCCAGCAGCCCATTAGACAGGGCTAACTATGGCTACACCTTC.

The chain has TRBV7-9 and TRBJ1-2; perhaps TRBD1 as D (5 bases). Germline CDR1 reads SEHNR; CDR2 reads FQNEAQ (reference sequence). V was clipped by 4 bases and J by 0 bases, with 12 bases between them. This CDR3 is built from 15 residues. The CDR3 sequence: CASSSNRLANYGYTF. CDR3 nucleotides: TGTGCCAGCAGCTCCAACAGGCTAGCTAACTATGGCTACACCTTC.

This chain uses TRBV6-1 with TRBJ1-6; 9 bases are a match to TRBD1. Unmatched junction bases numbered 8, after V lost 0 bases and J lost 11 bases. The germline V gene has CDR1 MNHNS and CDR2 SASEGT. CDR3 length: 16 residues. In nucleotides, the CDR3 is TGTGCCAGCAGTGAAGCCCACGGACAGGGGTTTGCACCCCTCCACTTT. Amino acid sequence: CASSEAHGQGFAPLHF.

There are many counts of this clonotype. V and J are TRBV7-8 and TRBJ1-6; a weak D match, TRBD1 (5 bases). Trimming pared 5 bases from V and 6 bases from J, leaving 8 bases between. Germline V gene data show CDR1 as SGHVS and CDR2 as FQNEAQ. The CDR3 runs 13 residues. CDR3 in amino acids: CASSRDLNSPLHF. The CDR3, as DNA: TGTGCCAGCAGCCGGGACCTTAATTCACCCCTCCACTTT.

This clonotype has just a few counts. This rearrangement joins TRBV6-5 to TRBJ1-1; D is undetermined. This CDR3 contains 13 residues. V dropped 5 bases and J dropped 7 bases, with 14 bases sitting between them. Germline loops: CDR1 MNHEY, CDR2 SVGAGI. The CDR3 region has the DNA TGTGCCAGCAGTGGGTGGCTGCGGAGTGAAGCTTTCTTT. Translated: CASSGWLRSEAFF.

This clonotype has just a few counts. The CDR3 region has the DNA TGTGCCAGCAGCACGAGTCCCCTAGGACAGGCATTCCAGCCCCAGCATTTT. Translation: CASSTSPLGQAFQPQHF. The chain carries TRBV9 and TRBJ1-5, with 7 bases that match TRBD1. Per germline, CDR1 SGDLS and CDR2 YYNGEE. There are 17 residues in the CDR3. With V trimmed by 4 bases and J by 7 bases, 17 bases remained unmatched.

The J gene is TRBJ2-5, the V gene TRBV2; D is undetermined. The V gene lost 8 bases and the J gene lost 8 bases, with 18 bases spanning the gap. Germline values: CDR1 SNHLY, CDR2 FYNNEI. The CDR3 contains 13 residues. The CDR3 region has the DNA TGTGCCAGCCTCGACCCCGATGGTGGAACCCAGTACTTC. Amino acids: CASLDPDGGTQYF.

This chain's CDR3 is CASRAAGLATPLHF. The CDR3 bases are TGTGCCAGCAGAGCGGCAGGCCTGGCGACACCCCTCCACTTT. This chain uses TRBV7-2 with TRBJ1-6; D unresolved. The CDR3 runs 14 residues. V dropped 6 bases and J dropped 11 bases, with 17 bases sitting between them. Germline CDR1 and CDR2: SGHTA and FQGNSA.

This chain connects TRBV7-2 to TRBJ2-5, with no clear D. CDR1 and CDR2 (germline): SGHTA, FQGNSA. V lost 6 bases and J 5 bases, leaving 16 bases between the germline ends. The CDR3 consists of 14 residues. The CDR3 nucleotides are TGTGCCAGCAGTTTCTCTGGGCCGGTGGAGACCCAGTACTTC. It encodes CASSFSGPVETQYF.

The chain is built from TRBV10-3 and TRBJ1-2; TRBD1 might be the D (5 bases). Germline values: CDR1 ENHRY, CDR2 SYGVKD. Trimming shortened V by 4 bases and J by 1 base, and 13 bases separated the two germline ends. The CDR3 extends over 15 amino acids. CDR3 in amino acids: CAISGGASGNYGYTF. As DNA, the CDR3 is TGTGCCATCAGTGGAGGGGCTAGCGGTAACTATGGCTACACCTTC.

This clonotype was counted between two and nine times. The J gene is TRBJ1-1, the V gene TRBV20-1; 7 bases line up with TRBD1. The V and J ends lost 6 bases and 4 bases, in that order; junction bases with no gene match: 8. Germline CDR1 is DFQATT and CDR2 is SNEGSKA (reference sequence). This CDR3 spans 13 amino acids. The CDR3: CSARQTGFTEAFF. The CDR3 DNA is TGCAGTGCGCGGCAGACAGGGTTCACTGAAGCTTTCTTT.

There are a few counts of this clonotype. The chain employs TRBV24-1 and TRBJ1-2; a possible D gene is TRBD1 (6 bases). From germline, CDR1 is KGHDR and CDR2 SFDVKD. The ends were cut back, 3 bases at V and 3 bases at J, with 19 bases in the middle. This CDR3 is built from 17 residues. CDR3 bases: TGTGCCACCAGTGATAGCAGGGGATCGGCCTTAGACTATGGCTACACCTTC. Protein sequence: CATSDSRGSALDYGYTF.

This clonotype was recorded only once. This chain uses TRBV7-2 with TRBJ1-1; D call uncertain. Deletions cut 2 bases from V and 6 bases from J, with 10 bases between. Germline loops: CDR1 SGHTA, CDR2 FQGNSA. This CDR3 is built from 13 residues. The CDR3 here is CASSLNTFPEAFF. CDR3 bases: TGTGCCAGCAGCTTAAATACGTTCCCTGAAGCTTTCTTT.

This clonotype was found a few times. The chain employs TRBV7-2 and TRBJ2-7, with D perhaps matching TRBD1 (6 bases). Trimming took off 4 bases at V and 0 bases at J, with 10 bases between the two ends. The germline gives CDR1 SGHTA, CDR2 FQGNSA. The CDR3 is 14 amino acids. In DNA form, the CDR3 reads TGTGCCAGCAGCTACACAGGGTTCTCCTACGAGCAGTACTTC. Protein: CASSYTGFSYEQYF.

As regards this clonotype: One base away lies a much larger clone, so this may be a sequencing read error. The chain uses TRBV10-3 and TRBJ1-4; possible D gene TRBD1, 6 bases. Germline CDR1 reads ENHRY; CDR2 reads SYGVKD. The CDR3 consists of 14 residues. CDR3 in amino acids: CVSRGSATNEKLFF. The CDR3 DNA reads as TGTGTCAGCAGGGGTTCCGCAACTAATGAAAAACTGTTTTTT.

The chain is built from TRBV2 and TRBJ1-6; 10 bases are shared with TRBD1. Germline CDR1 reads SNHLY; CDR2 reads FYNNEI. CDR3 length: 15 amino acids. The J segment lost 5 bases and the V segment lost 6 bases, leaving 4 bases of the junction unmatched. CDR3: CASRPGTGDNSPLHF. CDR3 sequence (DNA): TGTGCCAGCAGACCTGGGACAGGGGATAATTCACCCCTCCACTTT. Combining the CDR3 with reference TRBV2 and TRBJ1-6 gives the whole variable domain EPEVTQTPSHQVTQMGQEVILRCVPISNHLYFYWYRQILGQKVEFLVSFYNNEISEKSEIFDDQFSVERPDGSNFTLKIRSTKLEDSAMYFCASRPGTGDNSPLHFGNGTRLTVT.

This clonotype was observed many times. J is TRBJ1-1 and V is TRBV6-1; 9 bases line up with TRBD1. V gave up 4 bases and J gave up 7 bases; unmatched junction bases: 7. The CDR3 has 14 amino acids. CDR1 and CDR2 from the germline V gene are MNHNS and SASEGT. The CDR3 region is CASSAGTGLNEAFF. The CDR3 bases are TGTGCCAGCAGTGCCGGGACAGGGCTGAATGAAGCTTTCTTT.

In regard to this clonotype: The junction and the germline gene differ at one end; a read error may be behind it. The chain combines TRBV7-3 with TRBJ2-6; TRBD1 or TRBD2 may be the D gene (5 bases each). This CDR3 has 14 residues. CDR1 and CDR2 from the germline V gene are SGHTA and FQGTGA. CDR3 residues: CASSENPGANLLTF. Here the CDR3 DNA reads TGTGCCAGCAGCGAAAACCCCGGGGCCAACCTCCTGACTTTC.

This clonotype has only a few counts. The chain has TRBV7-2 and TRBJ1-2; D is ambiguous. V was pared by 3 bases and J by 5 bases, with 16 bases between. Per the germline V gene, CDR1 is SGHTA and CDR2 is FQGNSA. The CDR3 is 15 amino acids. CDR3 sequence: CASSLLGHFIYGYTF. The CDR3 bases are TGTGCCAGCAGCTTGCTGGGCCACTTCATTTATGGCTACACCTTC.

About this clonotype: A read error may account for a junction end that differs from germline. The chain is built from TRBV25-1 and TRBJ1-3; possible D gene TRBD1, 5 bases. Germline V gene lookup returns CDR1 MGHDK and CDR2 SYGVNS. The CDR3 is made up of 15 amino acids. The CDR3 is CTSSPGTVPGNTIYF. The CDR3 coding sequence is TGTACCAGCAGTCCCGGGACGGTACCTGGAAACACCATATATTTT.

This clonotype has ten or more counts. In DNA, the CDR3 is TGTGCCACCAGCAAGGATCGAACAGGGGCGGGGAGTGAAAAACTGTTTTTT. Residues: CATSKDRTGAGSEKLFF. This rearrangement joins TRBV15 to TRBJ1-4; 7 positions agree with TRBD1. V trimming: 4 bases; J trimming: 7 bases; junction bases outside the gene matches: 15. The CDR3 runs 17 residues. In germline, CDR1 is LNHNV, CDR2 YYDKDF (reference sequence).

Points on this clonotype: A much larger clone is a single base away; this may be a read error. The V and J genes are TRBV7-9 and TRBJ2-5, with a weak D call TRBD1 (6 bases). Trimming stripped 5 bases from V and 1 base from J, with 11 bases between. Germline V gene lookup returns CDR1 SEHNR and CDR2 FQNEAQ (reference sequence). CDR3 length: 14 amino acids. DNA for the CDR3: TGTGCCAGCAGCCCCCTGGACAGCCAAGAGACCCAGTACTTC. It specifies CASSPLDSQETQYF.

This clonotype was detected many times. The J gene is TRBJ2-7, the V gene TRBV24-1; TRBD1 is a possible D gene (6 bases). This CDR3 comprises 14 residues. Germline loops: CDR1 KGHDR, CDR2 SFDVKD. Trimming shortened V by 2 bases and J by 2 bases, and 9 bases separated the two germline ends. The CDR3 DNA is TGTGCCACCAGTGATTCTGCAGGGGCCTACGAGCAGTACTTC. Translating gives CATSDSAGAYEQYF.

This clonotype was seen just once. This clone may be a read error of a much larger clone one base away. V and J are TRBV15 and TRBJ1-4; tentatively, D is TRBD1 (5 bases). This CDR3 contains 15 residues. The germline V gene has CDR1 LNHNV and CDR2 YYDKDF (reference sequence). CDR3 sequence (DNA): TGTGCCACCAGCAGAGGAGGGACTGTGGAAGAAAAACTGCTTTTT. This translates into CATSRGGTVEEKLLF. Full variable domain (missing parts from reference TRBV15 and TRBJ1-4): DAMVIQNPRYQVTQFGKPVTLSCSQTLNHNVMYWYQQKSSQAPKLLFHYYDKDFNNEADTPDNFQSRRPNTSFCFLDIRSPGLGDTAMYLCATSRGGTVEEKLLFGSGTQLSVL.

This clonotype was seen a few times. The chain has TRBV2 and TRBJ1-2, with D possibly matching TRBD1 (5 bases). V lost 5 bases, J lost 0 bases, and 10 bases lay in between. From germline, CDR1 is SNHLY and CDR2 FYNNEI. This CDR3 is built from 14 residues. CDR3 loop: CASSQTVANYGYTF. The CDR3 nucleotides are TGTGCCAGCAGTCAGACAGTAGCTAACTATGGCTACACCTTC.

This clonotype was observed a handful of times. This chain links TRBV12-3 or TRBV12-4 with TRBJ1-6, with 10 bases fitting TRBD1. V shed 5 bases, J shed 8 bases, and the junction held 6 bases outside the gene matches. This CDR3 is built from 15 residues. The DNA of the CDR3 is TGTGCCAGCAGTCCCCTGACAGGGGGCGATTCACCCCTCCACTTT. Translated, it gives CASSPLTGGDSPLHF.